The text below deals with one TCR beta chain. Antigen specificity is unknown. This table comes from immunoSEQ multiplex PCR, and its TCRdb copy is limited to in-frame clones, with some not included. The sample yields fewer than 250,000 clones, roughly 89% seen once. The CDR3 runs 15 residues. V lost 2 bases and J lost 6; bases outside the gene matches: 6. CDR1 MDHEN and CDR2 SYDVKM come from the germline V gene. The data stem from a study of cytomegalovirus exposure and HLA in healthy donors. Study-level information: Both the 100 to 150 validation repertoires and the approximately 620 first-cohort repertoires used the same platform, as reported by a later analysis.

Study-wide results and limits: Many donors shared some public TCRs, even though most TCR sequences were rare. In vitro data verified three CMV-associated chains as specific for CMV antigens. It was reported that the classifier diagnosed cytomegalovirus status with high specificity and sensitivity in both the original and validation cohorts.

The chain joins TRBV28 to TRBJ2-7; 11 bases agree with TRBD2. Sequencing used PBMCs. This TCR came from a man younger than 35 in good health and CMV-seronegative. In DNA, the CDR3 is TGTGCCAGCAGTTTACCCGGGACTAGCGGAAGCGAGCAGTACTTC. Residues: CASSLPGTSGSEQYF.